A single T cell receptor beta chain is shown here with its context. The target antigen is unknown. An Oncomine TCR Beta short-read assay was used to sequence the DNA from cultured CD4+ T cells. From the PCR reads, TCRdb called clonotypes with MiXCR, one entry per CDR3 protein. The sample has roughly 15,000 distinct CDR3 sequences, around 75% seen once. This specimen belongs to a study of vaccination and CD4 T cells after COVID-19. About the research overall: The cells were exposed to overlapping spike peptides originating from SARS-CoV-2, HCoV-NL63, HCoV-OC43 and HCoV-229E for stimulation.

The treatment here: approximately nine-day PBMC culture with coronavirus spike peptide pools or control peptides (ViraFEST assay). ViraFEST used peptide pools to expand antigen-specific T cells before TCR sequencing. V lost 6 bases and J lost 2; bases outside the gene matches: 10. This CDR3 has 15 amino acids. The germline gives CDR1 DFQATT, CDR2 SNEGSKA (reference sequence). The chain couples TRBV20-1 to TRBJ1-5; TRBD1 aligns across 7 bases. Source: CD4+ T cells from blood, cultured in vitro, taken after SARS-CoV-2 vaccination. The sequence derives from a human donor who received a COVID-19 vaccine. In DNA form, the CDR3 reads TGCAGTGCCGAACGTACAGGGGTAGGCAATCAGCCCCAGCATTTT. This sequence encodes CSAERTGVGNQPQHF.